This entry concerns a single TCR beta chain. The assay was immunoSEQ multiplex PCR, and TCRdb's table has in-frame clones only and misses some. Of approximately 40,000 clones in the sample, roughly 91% are singletons; the top ten hold roughly 0.38%. In germline, CDR1 is SGHTS, CDR2 YDEGEE. The CDR3 spans 15 residues. Trimming removed 1 base from V and 2 bases from J, with 12 bases in between. The entry originates in a study of T cell changes during pregnancy in multiple sclerosis. The sequenced sample was CD4+ T cells from peripheral blood mononuclear cells, obtained after pregnancy. The chain carries TRBV5-8 and TRBJ1-1; possibly TRBD1 for D (5 bases). The TCR comes from a female donor in good health, enrolled as a control in a pregnancy study. The CDR3 region has the DNA TGTGCCAGCAGCTTGCGGGGGACCATTAACACTGAAGCTTTCTTT. It is translated as CASSLRGTINTEAFF.